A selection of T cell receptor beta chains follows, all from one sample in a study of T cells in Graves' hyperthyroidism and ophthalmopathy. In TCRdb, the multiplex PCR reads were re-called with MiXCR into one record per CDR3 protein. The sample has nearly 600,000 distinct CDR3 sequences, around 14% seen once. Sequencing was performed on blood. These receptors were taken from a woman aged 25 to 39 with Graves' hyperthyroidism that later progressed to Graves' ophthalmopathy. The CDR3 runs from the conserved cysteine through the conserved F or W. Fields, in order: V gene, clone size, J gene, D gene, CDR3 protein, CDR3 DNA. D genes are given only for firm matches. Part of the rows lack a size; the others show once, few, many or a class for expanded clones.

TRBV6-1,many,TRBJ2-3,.,CATRGASTDTQYF,TGTGCCACCAGGGGGGCTAGCACAGATACGCAGTATTTT
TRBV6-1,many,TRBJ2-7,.,CASSKGSEQYF,TGTGCCAGCAGTAAGGGAAGCGAGCAGTACTTC
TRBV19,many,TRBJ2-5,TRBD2,CASSMGLATSQETQYF,TGTGCCAGTAGTATGGGACTAGCGACGAGCCAAGAGACCCAGTACTTC
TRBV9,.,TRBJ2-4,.,CASSVPGENIQYF,TGTGCCAGCAGCGTACCGGGGGAAAACATTCAGTACTTC
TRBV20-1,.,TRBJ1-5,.,CSARAREGGPQHF,TGCAGTGCTAGAGCTCGAGAAGGCGGGCCCCAGCATTTT
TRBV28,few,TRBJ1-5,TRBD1,CASRVMGQSNQPQHF,TGTGCCAGCAGAGTCATGGGACAGAGCAATCAGCCCCAGCATTTT
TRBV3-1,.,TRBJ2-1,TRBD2,CASSSQLAPFNEQFF,TGTGCCAGCAGCAGCCAACTAGCGCCCTTCAATGAGCAGTTCTTC
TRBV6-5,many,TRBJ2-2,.,CASSYSGGTTGELFF,TGTGCCAGCAGTTACTCGGGCGGAACGACCGGGGAGCTGTTTTTT
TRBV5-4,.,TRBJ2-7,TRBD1,CASSLAEAGGNEEQYF,TGTGCCAGCAGCTTGGCTGAAGCAGGGGGTAATGAGGAGCAGTACTTC
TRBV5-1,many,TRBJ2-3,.,CASSPRDNTDTQYF,TGCGCCAGCAGCCCACGGGACAACACAGATACGCAGTATTTT
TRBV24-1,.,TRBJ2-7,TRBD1,CATQGQGADEQYF,TGTGCCACCCAAGGGCAGGGGGCCGACGAGCAGTACTTC
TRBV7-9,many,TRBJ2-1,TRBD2,CASSTSGQGTSGRAFYNEQFF,TGTGCCAGCAGCACATCCGGACAGGGAACTAGCGGGAGGGCCTTCTACAATGAGCAGTTCTTC
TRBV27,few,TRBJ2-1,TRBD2,CASALAGGHNEQFF,TGTGCCAGCGCCTTAGCGGGAGGGCACAATGAGCAGTTCTTC
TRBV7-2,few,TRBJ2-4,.,CARTGAKNIQYF,TGTGCCCGCACGGGGGCCAAAAACATTCAGTACTTC
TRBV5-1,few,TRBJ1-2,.,CASSLGGQGDGYTF,TGCGCCAGCAGCTTGGGGGGGCAAGGGGATGGCTACACCTTC
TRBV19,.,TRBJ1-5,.,CASSMGASRNNQPQHF,TGTGCCAGTAGTATGGGGGCTTCGAGGAACAATCAGCCCCAGCATTTT
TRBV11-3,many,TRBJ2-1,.,CASSLAYTISSPEQFF,TGTGCCAGCAGCTTAGCCTACACCATTAGCTCCCCAGAGCAGTTCTTC
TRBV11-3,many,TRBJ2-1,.,CASSSRDEYNEQFF,TGTGCCAGCAGCTCTAGGGATGAGTACAATGAGCAGTTCTTC
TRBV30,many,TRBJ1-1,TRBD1,CAWGGQGTEAFF,TGTGCCTGGGGGGGACAGGGCACTGAAGCTTTCTTT
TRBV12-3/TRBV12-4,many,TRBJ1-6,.,CASSLSRGIGSPLHF,TGTGCCAGCAGTTTATCCCGCGGCATTGGTTCACCCCTCCACTTT
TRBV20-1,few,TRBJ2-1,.,CSASAAADSYNEQFF,TGCAGTGCTAGCGCCGCGGCGGACTCCTACAATGAGCAGTTCTTC
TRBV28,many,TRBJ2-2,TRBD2,CASSGMIAGTGELFF,TGTGCCAGCAGTGGGATGATAGCGGGCACCGGGGAGCTGTTTTTT
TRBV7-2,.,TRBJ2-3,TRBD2,CASSPTLAGRVDTQYF,TGTGCCAGCAGCCCCACTCTAGCGGGGAGGGTAGATACGCAGTATTTT
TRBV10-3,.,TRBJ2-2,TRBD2,CAIRTSGSMTGELFF,TGTGCCATCAGGACTAGCGGGAGTATGACCGGGGAGCTGTTTTTT
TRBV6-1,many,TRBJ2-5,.,CASSSYPQETQYF,TGTGCCAGCAGTAGCTATCCACAAGAGACCCAGTACTTC
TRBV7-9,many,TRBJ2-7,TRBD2,CASSQTSGHEQYF,TGTGCCAGCAGTCAGACTAGCGGCCACGAGCAGTACTTC
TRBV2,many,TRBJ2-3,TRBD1,CASRVLPGQGTTSTDTQYF,TGTGCCAGCAGGGTACTGCCGGGACAGGGGACCACTAGCACAGATACGCAGTATTTT
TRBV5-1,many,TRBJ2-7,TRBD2,CASSLVASGNNPYEQYF,TGCGCCAGCAGCTTGGTGGCTAGCGGGAACAATCCCTACGAGCAGTACTTC
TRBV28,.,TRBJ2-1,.,CASSLSYRRGPYNEQFF,TGTGCCAGCAGTTTATCGTATCGGAGGGGACCTTACAATGAGCAGTTCTTC
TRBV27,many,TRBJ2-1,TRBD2,CASSAIRTSGRNEQFF,TGTGCCAGCAGTGCCATAAGGACTAGCGGGAGGAATGAGCAGTTCTTC
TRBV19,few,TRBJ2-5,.,CASSIPWLQETQYF,TGTGCCAGTAGTATACCTTGGCTTCAAGAGACCCAGTACTTC
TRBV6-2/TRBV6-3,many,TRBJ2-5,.,CASTRPGHEETQYF,TGTGCCAGCACCCGGCCGGGACATGAGGAGACCCAGTACTTC
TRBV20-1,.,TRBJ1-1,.,CSASFGGATNTEAFF,TGCAGTGCTAGCTTCGGCGGGGCAACCAACACTGAAGCTTTCTTT
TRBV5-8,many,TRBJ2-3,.,CASSHRRERADTQYF,TGTGCCAGCAGTCATCGGAGGGAAAGAGCAGATACGCAGTATTTT
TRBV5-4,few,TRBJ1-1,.,CASSFERTAWGAFF,TGTGCCAGCAGCTTTGAGAGGACAGCCTGGGGAGCTTTCTTT
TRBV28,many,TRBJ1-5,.,CASSLEGTGETPQHF,TGTGCCAGCAGTTTGGAAGGGACGGGGGAAACGCCCCAGCATTTT
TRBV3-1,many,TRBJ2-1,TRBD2,CASSQEPWREIYEQFF,TGTGCCAGCAGCCAAGAACCCTGGCGGGAGATCTATGAGCAGTTCTTC
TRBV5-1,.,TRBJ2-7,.,CASSLDRAGEEQYF,TGCGCCAGCAGCTTGGACAGGGCAGGGGAAGAGCAGTACTTC
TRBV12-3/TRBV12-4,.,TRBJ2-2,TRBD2,CASEGLAGGGTGELFF,TGTGCCAGTGAAGGACTAGCGGGTGGCGGCACCGGGGAGCTGTTTTTT
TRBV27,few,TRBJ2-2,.,CASSPGVTPGAGELFF,TGTGCCAGCAGCCCAGGGGTAACCCCGGGAGCCGGGGAGCTGTTTTTT
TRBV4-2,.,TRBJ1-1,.,CASSQDERAYTEAFF,TGTGCCAGCAGCCAAGATGAGAGAGCTTACACTGAAGCTTTCTTT
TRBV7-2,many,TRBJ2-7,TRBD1,CASAPGQGPYEQYF,TGTGCCAGCGCCCCGGGACAGGGCCCCTACGAGCAGTACTTC